The clone carrying this T cell receptor beta chain was observed a few times. The antigen remains undetermined. J was trimmed by 2 bases and V by 5 bases; bases with no gene match: 6. This CDR3 region has 14 residues. Germline CDR1 and CDR2: DFQATT and SNEGSKA (reference sequence). Unique molecular identifiers were incorporated during preparation of the TCRbeta library. TCRdb recomputed calls from the PCR reads with MiXCR, one row per CDR3 protein. The sample has over 100,000 distinct CDR3 sequences, over 9% seen once. The sample originates from a study of T-cell reconstitution after alpha-beta-depleted transplantation in children. Points from the study as a whole: Diversity of TCRbeta at day 60 was high in some patients, arising from surviving recipient T cells and thymic progenitors.

This receptor was taken from a boy aged 2-9 years with acute lymphoblastic leukemia, due to receive a stem cell transplant. The source material was PBMCs, sampled before TCRalphabeta/CD19-depleted stem cell transplant. The chain uses TRBV20-1 and TRBJ2-7, with 10 bases lining up with TRBD1. CDR3 residues: CSAPGTGAPYEQYF. CDR3 coding DNA: TGCAGTGCTCCCGGGACAGGGGCCCCCTACGAGCAGTACTTC.